The 17 T cell receptor beta chains given below trace back to one sample, sequenced in a study of read filtering for tumor transcriptome and immune sequencing. From 350 to 500 ng of RNA, a library with molecular barcoded alpha/delta and beta/gamma adaptors was made. TCRdb re-called the reads with MiXCR, one entry per CDR3 protein. The table shows around 50,000 distinct CDR3 sequences, with around 12% occurring only once. The source material was a population of CD138-negative cells sorted from bone marrow. Receptors were obtained from a donor aged 40 or older with multiple myeloma.

This clonotype was counted ten times or more. The rearrangement uses TRBV9 and TRBJ2-2; D gene uncertain. Germline V CDR1 and CDR2: SGDLS, YYNGEE. This CDR3 has 14 residues. The V and J ends lost 4 bases and 2 bases respectively, with 9 bases between them. CDR3: CASSRVLNTGELFF. CDR3 nucleotides: TGTGCCAGCAGCAGAGTCTTAAACACCGGGGAGCTGTTTTTT.

This clonotype has ten or more counts. V and J are TRBV27 and TRBJ2-5, with unresolved D. The CDR3 consists of 13 residues. V lost 4 bases to trimming and J lost 3 bases, with 9 bases between them. Germline V gives CDR1 MNHEY, CDR2 SMNVEV (reference sequence). For the CDR3, the DNA is TGTGCCAGCAGTTCGTTAGGAAAAGAGACCCAGTACTTC. Translated, it gives CASSSLGKETQYF.

This chain uses TRBV14 with TRBJ2-4; no reliable D call. CDR3 length: 15 amino acids. Per germline, CDR1 SGHDN and CDR2 FVKESK. Trimming took 4 bases from V and 1 from J, leaving 11 bases between them. The CDR3: CASSRSGAAKNIQYF. In DNA, the CDR3 is TGTGCCAGCAGCCGATCCGGCGCTGCCAAAAACATTCAGTACTTC. Full variable domain (missing parts from reference TRBV14 and TRBJ2-4): EAGVTQFPSHSVIEKGQTVTLRCDPISGHDNLYWYRRVMGKEIKFLLHFVKESKQDESGMPNNRFLAERTGGTYSTLKVQPAELEDSGVYFCASSRSGAAKNIQYFGAGTRLSVL.

Comments on this clonotype: This is likely an artifact of a read error, given a far larger clone one base away. The chain carries TRBV11-3 and TRBJ2-1; 7 nucleotides agree with TRBD2. Per the germline V gene, CDR1 is SGHNT and CDR2 is YENEEA. The CDR3 consists of 17 residues. J was trimmed by 3 bases and V by 0 bases; bases with no gene match: 8. The DNA of the CDR3 is TGTGCCAGCAGCTTAGATGGACAACTAGCGAACTACAATGAGCAGTTCTTC. It translates to CASSLDGQLANYNEQFF.

This clonotype showed up many times. The chain employs TRBV28 and TRBJ2-3, with 7 bases matching TRBD2. From germline, CDR1 is MDHEN and CDR2 SYDVKM. The CDR3 loop spans 14 amino acids. V gave up 11 bases and J gave up 9 bases; unmatched junction bases: 17. CDR3 DNA sequence: TGTGCCGGAAGGGGAGCGGGACCCACCCCGACGCAGTATTTT. Protein product: CAGRGAGPTPTQYF.

This clonotype was counted between two and nine times. The chain has TRBV24-1 and TRBJ2-3; D is possibly TRBD1 or TRBD2 (6 bases each). The ends were cut back, 3 bases at V and 0 bases at J, with 15 bases in the middle. Per the germline V gene, CDR1 is KGHDR and CDR2 is SFDVKD. The CDR3 runs 17 residues. In DNA, the CDR3 is TGTGCCACCAGTGATAGACGTGGGGGGCTAAGCACAGATACGCAGTATTTT. Protein sequence: CATSDRRGGLSTDTQYF.

This clonotype was recorded at least ten times. The chain carries TRBV30 and TRBJ1-1; D gene uncertain. Trimming took 4 bases from V and 1 from J, leaving 10 bases between them. Germline values: CDR1 GTSNPN, CDR2 SVGIG (reference sequence). This CDR3 has 13 residues. The CDR3 reads CAWNRGENTEAFF. In DNA, the CDR3 is TGTGCCTGGAACCGGGGAGAGAACACTGAAGCTTTCTTT.

The gene calls are TRBV3-1 and TRBJ2-3; the D is unclear. Germline values: CDR1 LGHDT, CDR2 YNNKEL (reference sequence). The CDR3 spans 12 residues. Between the trimmed V and J ends, which lost 4 bases and 5 bases, there was a span of 7 bases. The CDR3 coding sequence is TGTGCCAGCAGCCGATCGGGAGATACGCAGTATTTT. Its translation is CASSRSGDTQYF.

The table lists this clonotype with many counts. The chain combines TRBV29-1 with TRBJ2-7; 8 bases are a match to TRBD1. The ends lost 7 bases at V and 7 bases at J; junction bases unmatched: 9. The V gene's germline CDR1 is SQVTM and CDR2 ANQGSEA. The length of the CDR3 is 12 residues. CDR3 residues: CSAPGQGGEQYF. The DNA of the CDR3 is TGCAGCGCCCCAGGACAGGGTGGAGAGCAGTACTTC.

There are a few counts of this clonotype. The rearrangement links TRBV6-2 or TRBV6-3 to TRBJ1-3; D is uncertain. The germline V gene encodes CDR1 MNHEY and CDR2 SVGEGT. With 6 bases removed from V and 0 bases from J, the gap between germline ends came to 12 bases. The CDR3 contains 15 residues. The CDR3 DNA sequence: TGTGCCAGCAGGCGGATCGTTAGCTCTGGAAACACCATATATTTT. This sequence encodes CASRRIVSSGNTIYF.

There are a few counts of this clonotype. This chain joins TRBV27 and TRBJ2-7; maybe TRBD2 (5 bases). There are 13 residues in the CDR3. Germline CDR1 is MNHEY and CDR2 is SMNVEV (reference sequence). Trimming stripped 6 bases from V and 4 bases from J, with 13 bases between. This CDR3 is CASRESGPYEQYF. CDR3 nucleotide sequence: TGTGCCAGCAGAGAGAGCGGCCCTTACGAGCAGTACTTC.

The sample holds many counts of this clonotype. The chain has TRBV7-8 and TRBJ1-1, with D tentatively TRBD1 (5 bases). Germline CDR1 SGHVS, CDR2 FQNEAQ. The V gene lost 1 base and the J gene lost 6 bases, with 24 bases spanning the gap. This CDR3 is built from 18 residues. CDR3 region: CASSLVGTGKVPFAEAFF. The CDR3 bases are TGTGCCAGCAGCTTAGTTGGGACCGGTAAAGTCCCCTTCGCTGAAGCTTTCTTT.

This chain uses TRBV20-1 with TRBJ2-5; 16 bases align to TRBD2. Germline trimming cut 2 bases from V and 5 bases from J; bases unmatched to any gene: 5. Germline CDR1 reads DFQATT; CDR2 reads SNEGSKA (reference sequence). The CDR3 contains 16 residues. DNA of the CDR3: TGCAGTGCTAGACCGGGACTAGCGGGGGGGATGGAGACCCAGTACTTC. Translating it yields CSARPGLAGGMETQYF.

Turning to this clonotype: Since a much larger clone is just one base distant, this may be a read error. Lacking the conserved final phenylalanine or tryptophan, this CDR3 likely reflects a read error. The gene calls are TRBV20-1 and TRBJ1-6, with 10 nucleotides matching TRBD1. The CDR3 spans 16 residues. Trimming at V came to 0 bases and at J to 9 bases, leaving 8 bases not matched to a gene. Germline CDR1 and CDR2: DFQATT and SNEGSKA (reference sequence). CDR3 nucleotides: TGCAGTGCTAGAGATCTGGGACAGGGGCCAGGTTCACCCCTCCACCTT. This codes for CSARDLGQGPGSPLHL.

Note on this clonotype: A much more abundant neighbour one base away suggests this may be a read error. The chain combines TRBV15 with TRBJ2-1; D unclear. Looked up from germline, CDR1 is LNHNV and CDR2 is YYDKDF (reference sequence). V lost 6 bases and J 2 bases, leaving 14 bases between the germline ends. The CDR3 totals 15 residues. CDR3 sequence (DNA): TGTGCCACCAGGCCGGAACGAGTCACCTACAATGAGCAGTTCTTC. The encoded protein is CATRPERVTYNEQFF. Full variable domain (remainder filled in from reference TRBV15 and TRBJ2-1): DAMVIQNPRYQVTQFGKPVTLSCSQTLNHNVMYWYQQKSSQAPKLLFHYYDKDFNNEADTPDNFQSRRPNTSFCFLDIRSPGLGDTAMYLCATRPERVTYNEQFFGPGTRLTVL.

This clonotype was seen repeatedly, ten times or more. The chain carries TRBV29-1 and TRBJ2-7, with 7 bases lining up with TRBD1. The V and J ends lost 6 bases and 2 bases, in that order; junction bases with no gene match: 7. Germline V CDR1 and CDR2: SQVTM, ANQGSEA. The CDR3 covers 13 residues. As DNA, the CDR3 is TGCAGCGTGGAACGACAGGGCGCCTACGAGCAGTACTTC. It encodes CSVERQGAYEQYF.

The gene calls are TRBV5-1 and TRBJ2-1; maybe TRBD2 (5 bases). Looked up from germline, CDR1 is SGHRS and CDR2 is YFSETQ. Trimming took 0 bases from V and 2 from J, leaving 9 bases between them. This CDR3 region has 15 residues. The CDR3 region is CASSLVEAPYNEQFF. CDR3 bases: TGCGCCAGCAGCTTGGTGGAGGCCCCCTACAATGAGCAGTTCTTC.